This T cell receptor beta chain was recorded in a study of neurological immune-mediated disorders. Regarding the study as a whole: HTLV-1-associated myelopathy had the most TCR clonal expansion, while multiple sclerosis had the least, a level that fell below healthy controls. There was no clinical or MRI feature that was associated with the multiple sclerosis repertoire cluster. When grouped phylogenetically, the repertoires of 18 of the 34 multiple sclerosis patients fell together in one related-CDR3 cluster, which is a possible signature.

This clonotype was picked up many times. The antigen remains unidentified. Template-switch 5'RACE cDNA synthesis added a 10-nucleotide unique molecular identifier. TCRdb reprocessed the 5' RACE reads via MiXCR and lists one record per CDR3 protein. The sample consists of fewer than 85,000 distinct CDR3 sequences, less than 5.5% of them appearing once. Sequenced sample: PBMCs. This sequence was found in a woman younger than 45 with multiple sclerosis.

CDR3 nucleotides: TGCGCCAGCAGCTTCCTGGAGACCCAGTACTTC. This sequence encodes CASSFLETQYF. V usage is TRBV5-1 and J usage is TRBJ2-5; no clear D. This CDR3 has 11 amino acids. Germline V gene lookup returns CDR1 SGHRS and CDR2 YFSETQ. The V and J ends lost 2 bases and 5 bases respectively, with 4 bases between them.